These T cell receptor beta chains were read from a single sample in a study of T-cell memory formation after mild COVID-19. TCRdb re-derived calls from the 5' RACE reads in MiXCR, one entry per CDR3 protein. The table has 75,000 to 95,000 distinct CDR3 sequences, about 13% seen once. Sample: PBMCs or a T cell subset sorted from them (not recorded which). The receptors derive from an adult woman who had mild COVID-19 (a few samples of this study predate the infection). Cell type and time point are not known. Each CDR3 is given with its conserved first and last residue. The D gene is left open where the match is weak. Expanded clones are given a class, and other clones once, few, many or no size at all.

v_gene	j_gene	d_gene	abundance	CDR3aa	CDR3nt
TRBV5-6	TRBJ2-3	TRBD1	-	CASSLDSDRGTDTQYF	TGTGCCAGCAGCTTGGATTCCGACAGGGGGACAGATACGCAGTATTTT
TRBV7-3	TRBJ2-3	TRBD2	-	CASSQVAGAHVEATDTQYF	TGTGCCAGCAGCCAAGTAGCGGGGGCCCACGTGGAGGCCACAGATACGCAGTATTTT
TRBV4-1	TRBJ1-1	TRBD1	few	CASSREGQGNTEAFF	TGCGCCAGCAGCCGAGAGGGACAGGGGAACACTGAAGCTTTCTTT
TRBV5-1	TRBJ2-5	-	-	CASSLLPGTSDGEKETQYF	TGCGCCAGCAGCTTGTTGCCAGGAACTTCCGATGGGGAGAAAGAGACCCAGTACTTC
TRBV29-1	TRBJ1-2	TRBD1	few	CSVYQGAYGYTF	TGCAGCGTTTACCAGGGGGCGTATGGCTACACCTTC
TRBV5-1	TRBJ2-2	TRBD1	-	CASSLTGVDTGELFF	TGCGCCAGCAGCTTGACAGGGGTCGACACCGGGGAGCTGTTTTTT
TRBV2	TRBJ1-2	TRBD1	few	CASSEPQGAFYGYTF	TGTGCCAGCAGTGAACCCCAGGGGGCCTTCTATGGCTACACCTTC
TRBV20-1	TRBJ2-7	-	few	CSATLDYLSYEQYF	TGCAGTGCTACTTTGGACTACCTGTCCTACGAGCAGTACTTC
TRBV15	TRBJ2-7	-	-	CATSREGHLSYEQYF	TGTGCCACCAGCAGAGAGGGGCATCTATCCTACGAGCAGTACTTC
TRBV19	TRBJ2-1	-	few	CASSPSRSSYNEQFF	TGTGCCAGTAGTCCCTCCCGGAGCTCCTACAATGAGCAGTTCTTC
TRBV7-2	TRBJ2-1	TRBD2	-	CASSLAVLGLAGGEQFF	TGTGCCAGCAGCTTAGCGGTATTGGGACTAGCGGGAGGGGAGCAGTTCTTC
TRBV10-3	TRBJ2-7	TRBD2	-	CAITVKTGGTVSYEQYF	TGTGCCATCACCGTCAAAACGGGGGGGACGGTCTCCTACGAGCAGTACTTC
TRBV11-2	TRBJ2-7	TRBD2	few	CASSSSGAPYEQYF	TGTGCCAGCAGCTCTAGCGGGGCCCCTTACGAGCAGTACTTC
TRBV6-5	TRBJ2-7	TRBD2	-	CASSQGLAGEYEQYF	TGTGCCAGCAGCCAGGGACTAGCGGGGGAATACGAGCAGTACTTC
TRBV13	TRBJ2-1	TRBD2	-	CASSPVSLAGYNEQFF	TGTGCCAGCAGCCCCGTCTCGCTAGCGGGATACAATGAGCAGTTCTTC
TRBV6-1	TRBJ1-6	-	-	CASSEFQGPLPTPLHF	TGTGCCAGCAGTGAGTTTCAGGGTCCCCTACCGACACCCCTCCACTTT
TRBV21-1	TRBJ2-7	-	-	CASSGGSGTRAYEQYF	TGTGCCAGCAGCGGGGGGTCCGGGACTAGAGCCTACGAGCAGTACTTC
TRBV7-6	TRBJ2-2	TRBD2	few	CASSLVGPRRGDGELFF	TGTGCCAGCAGCTTAGTTGGTCCTCGCCGGGGGGACGGGGAGCTGTTTTTT
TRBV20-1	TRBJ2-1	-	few	CSASSLYSGSYNEQFF	TGCAGTGCTTCCAGTTTGTACAGTGGCTCCTACAATGAGCAGTTCTTC
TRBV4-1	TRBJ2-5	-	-	CASSQDEGPATQYF	TGCGCCAGCAGCCAAGATGAAGGGCCGGCGACCCAGTACTTC
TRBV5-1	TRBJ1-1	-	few	CASSSRRWGGPNTEAFF	TGCGCCAGCAGCTCACGCCGTTGGGGAGGACCGAACACTGAAGCTTTCTTT
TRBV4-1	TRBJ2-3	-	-	CASSQEPIRGDTQYF	TGCGCCAGCAGCCAAGAACCCATCCGGGGAGATACGCAGTATTTT
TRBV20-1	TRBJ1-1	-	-	CSARDLQRLNTEAFF	TGCAGTGCTAGAGATTTGCAGAGACTGAACACTGAAGCTTTCTTT
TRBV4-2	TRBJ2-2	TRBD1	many	CASSQEPSDRTNTGELFF	TGTGCCAGCAGCCAAGAACCTTCGGACAGGACGAACACCGGGGAGCTGTTTTTT
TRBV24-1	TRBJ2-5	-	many	CATSDSRETQYF	TGTGCCACCAGTGATTCGCGGGAGACCCAGTACTTC
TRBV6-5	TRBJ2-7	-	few	CASKGSGVEQYF	TGTGCCAGCAAAGGCTCAGGGGTCGAGCAGTACTTC
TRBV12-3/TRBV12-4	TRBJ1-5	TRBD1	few	CASSFTGGQPQHF	TGTGCCAGCAGTTTTACAGGGGGTCAGCCCCAGCATTTT
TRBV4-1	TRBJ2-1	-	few	CASSQGVDNEQFF	TGCGCCAGCAGCCAAGGCGTAGACAATGAGCAGTTCTTC
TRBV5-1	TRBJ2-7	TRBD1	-	CASSFAGGSAYEQYF	TGCGCCAGCAGCTTTGCAGGGGGATCAGCCTACGAGCAGTACTTC
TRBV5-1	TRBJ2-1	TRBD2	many	CASSLKGSETSGGADEQFF	TGCGCCAGCAGCTTGAAAGGGTCCGAAACTAGCGGGGGGGCCGATGAGCAGTTCTTC
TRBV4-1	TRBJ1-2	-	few	CASSLESSPYYGYTF	TGCGCCAGCAGTCTCGAGAGCAGCCCTTACTATGGCTACACCTTC
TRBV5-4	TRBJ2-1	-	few	CASSFGGFEQFF	TGTGCCAGCAGCTTTGGGGGGTTTGAGCAGTTCTTC
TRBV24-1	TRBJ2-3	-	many	CATSDSLRGSGVDTQYF	TGTGCCACCAGTGACTCCCTCCGAGGGAGTGGTGTAGATACGCAGTATTTT
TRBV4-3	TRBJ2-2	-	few	CASSQWGSGSAGELFF	TGCGCCAGCAGCCAGTGGGGGTCTGGCAGCGCCGGGGAGCTGTTTTTT
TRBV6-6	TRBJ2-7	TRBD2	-	CASSLGVAGDKQYF	TGTGCCAGCTCTTTGGGAGTAGCGGGAGACAAGCAGTACTTC
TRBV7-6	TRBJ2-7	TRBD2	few	CASSSTSGPKEEQYF	TGTGCCAGCAGCTCGACTAGCGGACCCAAAGAAGAGCAGTACTTC
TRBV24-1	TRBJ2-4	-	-	CATSESGITDIQYF	TGTGCCACCAGTGAATCAGGTATTACGGACATTCAGTACTTC
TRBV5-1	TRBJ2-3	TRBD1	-	CASSPDRDFTDTQYF	TGCGCCAGCAGCCCCGACAGGGATTTCACAGATACGCAGTATTTT
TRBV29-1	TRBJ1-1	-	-	CSGIRSFGNSEAFF	TGCAGCGGGATTCGGAGTTTCGGGAACTCTGAAGCTTTCTTT
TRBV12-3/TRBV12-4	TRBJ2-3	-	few	CASSRTEIGDTQYF	TGTGCCAGCAGCCGGACTGAGATTGGGGATACGCAGTATTTT
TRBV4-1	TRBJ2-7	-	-	CASSHPGIRYEQYF	TGCGCCAGCAGCCACCCAGGCATACGCTACGAGCAGTACTTC
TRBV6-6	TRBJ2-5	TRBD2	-	CASSQTSILETQYF	TGTGCCAGCAGTCAGACTAGCATCCTAGAGACCCAGTACTTC
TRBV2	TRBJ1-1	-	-	CASSETGDPNTEAFF	TGTGCCAGCAGTGAGACAGGTGACCCTAACACTGAAGCTTTCTTT
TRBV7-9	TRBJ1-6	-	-	CASSPQDSSYNSPLHF	TGTGCCAGCAGCCCACAGGATAGCTCCTATAATTCACCCCTCCACTTT
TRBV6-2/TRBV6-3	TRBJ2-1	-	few	CASSHRTALNPYNEQFF	TGTGCCAGCAGTCATAGGACAGCACTGAACCCCTACAATGAGCAGTTCTTC
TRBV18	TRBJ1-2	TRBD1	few	CASSPVKGAGYGYTF	TGTGCCAGCTCACCAGTAAAGGGGGCAGGCTATGGCTACACCTTC
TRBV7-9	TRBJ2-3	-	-	CASSSLPLTQYF	TGTGCCAGCAGCTCCCTCCCCCTGACGCAGTATTTT
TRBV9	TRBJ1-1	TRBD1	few	CASSVAGTAGDSTEAFF	TGTGCCAGCAGCGTCGCCGGGACAGCGGGGGATTCAACTGAAGCTTTCTTT
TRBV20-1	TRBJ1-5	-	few	CSARDPGNQPQHF	TGCAGTGCTAGAGATCCTGGCAATCAGCCCCAGCATTTT
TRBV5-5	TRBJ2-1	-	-	CASSYDRYNEQFF	TGTGCCAGCAGCTATGACAGATACAATGAGCAGTTCTTC
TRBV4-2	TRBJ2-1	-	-	CASSQDVAIWSNEQFF	TGTGCCAGCAGCCAAGATGTGGCTATCTGGAGCAATGAGCAGTTCTTC
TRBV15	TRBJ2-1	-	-	CATSRVDFSDSYNEQFF	TGTGCCACCAGCAGAGTAGATTTTTCGGACAGTTACAATGAGCAGTTCTTC
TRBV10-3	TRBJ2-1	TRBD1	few	CATSLGQVEGSEQFF	TGTGCCACCTCACTAGGACAGGTTGAGGGGAGCGAGCAGTTCTTC
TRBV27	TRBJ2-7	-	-	CASSLGTVSYEQYF	TGTGCCAGCAGTTTAGGGACGGTCTCCTACGAGCAGTACTTC
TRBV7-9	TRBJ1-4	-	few	CASSTTPATNEKLFF	TGTGCCAGCAGCACAACACCCGCAACTAATGAAAAACTGTTTTTT
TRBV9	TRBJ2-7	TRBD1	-	CASSVARDREPYEQYF	TGTGCCAGCAGCGTAGCTCGGGACAGGGAACCCTACGAGCAGTACTTC
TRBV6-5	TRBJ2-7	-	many	CASSPGNHGWQSYEQYF	TGTGCCAGCAGTCCAGGGAATCATGGGTGGCAGAGTTACGAGCAGTACTTC
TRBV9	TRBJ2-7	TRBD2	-	CASSASTSGIDEQYF	TGTGCCAGCAGCGCATCCACTAGCGGGATCGACGAGCAGTACTTC
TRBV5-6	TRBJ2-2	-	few	CASSYWGASGTGELFF	TGTGCCAGCAGCTATTGGGGGGCTAGTGGAACCGGGGAGCTGTTTTTT